This TCR beta chain is drawn from a study of blood T cell repertoires in COVID-19. Study at large: Acute and convalescent COVID-19 specimens originated in the United States, Italy and Spain. Sources were T cells, B-cell-depleted T cells, or PBMCs; the material itself was cDNA or gDNA.

As handled by the study authors: Estimation of nucleated cell counts was performed using reference gene primer amplification. Data came from immunoSEQ multiplex PCR; TCRdb stores just in-frame clones and leaves some out. V and J calls and clone size come straight from that table; D and trimming were deduced from the DNA. The sample holds approximately 250,000 clones, roughly 85% seen once. Cohorts were assigned according to the clinical history that participants reported. This clone was observed many times. CDR3 length: 14 amino acids. Deletions cut 0 bases from V and 3 bases from J, with 11 bases between. Germline V gene data show CDR1 as GTSNPN and CDR2 as SVGIG (reference sequence).

The rearrangement links TRBV30 to TRBJ1-2, with D maybe TRBD1 (6 bases). Specimen: PBMCs or T cells enriched from blood (not recorded which). This clonotype originated in a woman between 50 and 59 years old with acute COVID-19. The CDR3 spells CAWSVGRGHYGYTF. The CDR3 DNA reads TGTGCCTGGAGTGTGGGCAGGGGCCACTATGGCTACACCTTC.